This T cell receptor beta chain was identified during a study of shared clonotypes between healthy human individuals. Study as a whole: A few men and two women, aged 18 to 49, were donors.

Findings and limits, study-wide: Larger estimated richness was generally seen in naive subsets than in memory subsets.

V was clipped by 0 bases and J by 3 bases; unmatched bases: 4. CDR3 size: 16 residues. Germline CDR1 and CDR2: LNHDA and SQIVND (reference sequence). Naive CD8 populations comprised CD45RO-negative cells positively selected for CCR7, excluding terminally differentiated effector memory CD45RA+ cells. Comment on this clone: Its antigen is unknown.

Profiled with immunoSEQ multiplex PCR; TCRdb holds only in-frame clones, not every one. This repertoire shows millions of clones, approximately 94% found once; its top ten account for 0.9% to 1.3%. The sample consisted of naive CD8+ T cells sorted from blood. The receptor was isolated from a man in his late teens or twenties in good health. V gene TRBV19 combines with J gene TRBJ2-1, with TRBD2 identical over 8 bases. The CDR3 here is CASSIDGLAIYNEQFF. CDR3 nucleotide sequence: TGTGCCAGTAGTATAGACGGACTAGCTATCTACAATGAGCAGTTCTTC.